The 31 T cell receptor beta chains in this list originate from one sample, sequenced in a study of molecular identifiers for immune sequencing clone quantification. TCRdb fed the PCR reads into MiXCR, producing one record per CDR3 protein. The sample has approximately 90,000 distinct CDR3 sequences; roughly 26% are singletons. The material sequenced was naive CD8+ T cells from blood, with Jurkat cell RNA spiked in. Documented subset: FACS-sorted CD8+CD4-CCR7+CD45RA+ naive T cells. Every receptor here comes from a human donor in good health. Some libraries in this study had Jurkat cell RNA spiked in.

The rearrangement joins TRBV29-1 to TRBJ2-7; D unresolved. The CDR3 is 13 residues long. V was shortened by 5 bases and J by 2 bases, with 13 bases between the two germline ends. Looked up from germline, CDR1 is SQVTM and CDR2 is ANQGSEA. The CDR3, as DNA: TGCAGCGTTCGGGCGTTCAACACCTACGAGCAGTACTTC. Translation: CSVRAFNTYEQYF.

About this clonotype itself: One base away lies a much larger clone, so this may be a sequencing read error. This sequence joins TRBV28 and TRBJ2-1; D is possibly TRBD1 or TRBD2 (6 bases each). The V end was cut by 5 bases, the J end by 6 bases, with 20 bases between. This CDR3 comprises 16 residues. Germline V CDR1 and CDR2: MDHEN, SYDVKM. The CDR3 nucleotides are TGTGCCAGCAGTCCGTTGGAGGGGGAGACCCGCAATGAGCAGTTCTTC. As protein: CASSPLEGETRNEQFF.

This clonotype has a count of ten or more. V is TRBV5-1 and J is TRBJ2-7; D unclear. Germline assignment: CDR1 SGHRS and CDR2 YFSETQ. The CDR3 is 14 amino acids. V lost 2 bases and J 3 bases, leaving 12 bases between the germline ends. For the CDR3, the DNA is TGCGCCAGCAGCTTCACACCCGTTGGCTACGAGCAGTACTTC. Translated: CASSFTPVGYEQYF. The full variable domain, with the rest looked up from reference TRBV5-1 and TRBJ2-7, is KAGVTQTPRYLIKTRGQQVTLSCSPISGHRSVSWYQQTPGQGLQFLFEYFSETQRNKGNFPGRFSGRQFSNSRSEMNVSTLELGDSALYLCASSFTPVGYEQYFGPGTRLTVT.

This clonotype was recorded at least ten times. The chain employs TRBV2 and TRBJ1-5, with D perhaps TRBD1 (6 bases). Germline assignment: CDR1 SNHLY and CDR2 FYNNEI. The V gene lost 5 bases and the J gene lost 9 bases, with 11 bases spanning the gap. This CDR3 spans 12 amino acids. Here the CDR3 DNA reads TGTGCCAGCAGTTCAAGGGGGAGGCCCCAGCATTTT. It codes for CASSSRGRPQHF.

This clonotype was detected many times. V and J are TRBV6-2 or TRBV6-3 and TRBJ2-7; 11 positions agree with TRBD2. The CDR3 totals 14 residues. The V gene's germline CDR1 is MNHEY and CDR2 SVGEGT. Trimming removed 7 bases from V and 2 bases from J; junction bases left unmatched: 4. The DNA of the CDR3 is TGTGCCAGCACCCCTAGCGGGGGGACCTACGAGCAGTACTTC. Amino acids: CASTPSGGTYEQYF.

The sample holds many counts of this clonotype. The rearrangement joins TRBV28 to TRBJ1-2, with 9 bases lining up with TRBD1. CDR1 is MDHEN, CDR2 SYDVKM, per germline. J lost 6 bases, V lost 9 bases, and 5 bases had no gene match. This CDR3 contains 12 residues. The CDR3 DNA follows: TGTGCCAGTACAGGGGGCAGAAATGGCTACACCTTC. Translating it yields CASTGGRNGYTF.

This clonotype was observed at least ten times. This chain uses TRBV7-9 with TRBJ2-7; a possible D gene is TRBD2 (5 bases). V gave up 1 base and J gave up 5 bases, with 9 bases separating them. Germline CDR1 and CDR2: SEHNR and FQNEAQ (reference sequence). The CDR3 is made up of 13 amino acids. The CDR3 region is CASSLEGANEQYF. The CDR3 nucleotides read TGTGCCAGCAGCTTAGAGGGAGCGAACGAGCAGTACTTC.

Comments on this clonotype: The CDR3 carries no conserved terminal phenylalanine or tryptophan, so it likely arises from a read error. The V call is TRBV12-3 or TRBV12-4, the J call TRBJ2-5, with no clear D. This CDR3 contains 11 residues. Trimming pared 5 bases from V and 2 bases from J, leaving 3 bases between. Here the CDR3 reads CASSTQETQYL. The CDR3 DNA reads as TGTGCCAGCAGTACACAAGAGACCCAGTACCTC.

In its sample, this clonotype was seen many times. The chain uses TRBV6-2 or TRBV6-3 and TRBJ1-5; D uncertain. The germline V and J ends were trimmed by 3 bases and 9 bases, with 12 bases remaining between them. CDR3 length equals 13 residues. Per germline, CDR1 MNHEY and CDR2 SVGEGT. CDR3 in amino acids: CASSYGVGMPQHF. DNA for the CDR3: TGTGCCAGCAGTTATGGCGTGGGCATGCCCCAGCATTTT.

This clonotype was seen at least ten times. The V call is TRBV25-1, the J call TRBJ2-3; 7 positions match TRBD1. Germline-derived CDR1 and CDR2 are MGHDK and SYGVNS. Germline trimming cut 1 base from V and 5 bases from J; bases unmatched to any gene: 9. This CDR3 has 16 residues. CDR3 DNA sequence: TGTGCCAGCAGTGAATTAAGGGACAGTCCGGTAGATACGCAGTATTTT. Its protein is CASSELRDSPVDTQYF.

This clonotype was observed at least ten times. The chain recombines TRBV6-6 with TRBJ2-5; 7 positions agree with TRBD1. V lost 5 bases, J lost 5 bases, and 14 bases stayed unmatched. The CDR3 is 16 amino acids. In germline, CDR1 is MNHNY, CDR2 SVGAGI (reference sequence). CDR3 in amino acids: CASSNTGAAFGETQYF. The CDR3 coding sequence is TGTGCCAGCAGTAATACAGGGGCGGCGTTTGGGGAGACCCAGTACTTC.

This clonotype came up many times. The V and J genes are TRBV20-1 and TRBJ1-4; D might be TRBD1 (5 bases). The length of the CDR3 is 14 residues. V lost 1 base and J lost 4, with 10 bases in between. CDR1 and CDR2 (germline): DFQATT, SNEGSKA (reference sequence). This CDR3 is CSARVRDDNEKLFF. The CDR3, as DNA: TGCAGTGCTAGAGTAAGGGACGATAATGAAAAACTGTTTTTT.

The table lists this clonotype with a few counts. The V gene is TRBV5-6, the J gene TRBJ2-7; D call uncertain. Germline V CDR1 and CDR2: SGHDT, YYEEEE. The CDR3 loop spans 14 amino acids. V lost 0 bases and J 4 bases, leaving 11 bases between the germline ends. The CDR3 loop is CASSLGLAQYEQYF. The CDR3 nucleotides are TGTGCCAGCAGCTTGGGTCTTGCCCAATACGAGCAGTACTTC.

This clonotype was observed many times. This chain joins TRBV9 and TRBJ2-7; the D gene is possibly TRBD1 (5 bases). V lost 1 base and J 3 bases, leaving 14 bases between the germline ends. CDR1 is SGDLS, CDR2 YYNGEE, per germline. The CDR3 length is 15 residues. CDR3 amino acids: CASSVLDSRNYEQYF. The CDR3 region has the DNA TGTGCCAGCAGCGTACTAGACAGCAGAAACTACGAGCAGTACTTC.

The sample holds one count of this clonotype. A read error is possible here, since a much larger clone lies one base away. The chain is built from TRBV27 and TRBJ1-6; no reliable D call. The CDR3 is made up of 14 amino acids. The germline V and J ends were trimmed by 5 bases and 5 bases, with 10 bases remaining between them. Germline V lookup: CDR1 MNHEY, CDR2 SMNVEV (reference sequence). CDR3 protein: CASSIQMDNSPLHF. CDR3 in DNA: TGTGCCAGCAGTATACAAATGGATAATTCACCCCTCCACTTT.

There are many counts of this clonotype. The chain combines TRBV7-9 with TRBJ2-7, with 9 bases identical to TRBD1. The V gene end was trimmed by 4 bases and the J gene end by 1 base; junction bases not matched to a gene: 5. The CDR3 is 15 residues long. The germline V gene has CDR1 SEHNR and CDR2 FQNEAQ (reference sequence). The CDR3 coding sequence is TGTGCCAGCAGCTCGGGACAGGGATGGTCCTACGAGCAGTACTTC. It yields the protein CASSSGQGWSYEQYF.

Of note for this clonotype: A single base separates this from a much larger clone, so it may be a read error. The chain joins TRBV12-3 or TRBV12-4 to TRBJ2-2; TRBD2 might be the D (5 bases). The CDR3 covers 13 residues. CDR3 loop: CASSETPAGELIF. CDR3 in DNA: TGTGCCAGCAGTGAGACGCCAGCCGGGGAGCTGATTTTT.

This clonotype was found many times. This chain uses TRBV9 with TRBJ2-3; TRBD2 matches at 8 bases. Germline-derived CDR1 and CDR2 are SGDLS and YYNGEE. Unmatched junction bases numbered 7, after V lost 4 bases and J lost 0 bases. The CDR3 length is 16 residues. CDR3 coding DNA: TGTGCCAGCAGCACAGCCGGGGGGGCCAGCACAGATACGCAGTATTTT. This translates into CASSTAGGASTDTQYF.

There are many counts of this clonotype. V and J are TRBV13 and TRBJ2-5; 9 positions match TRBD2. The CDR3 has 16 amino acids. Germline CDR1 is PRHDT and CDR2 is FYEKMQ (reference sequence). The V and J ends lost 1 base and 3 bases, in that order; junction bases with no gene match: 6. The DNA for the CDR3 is TGTGCCAGCAGCTTAGAGACTAGCGGAGCCAAAGAGACCCAGTACTTC. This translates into CASSLETSGAKETQYF.

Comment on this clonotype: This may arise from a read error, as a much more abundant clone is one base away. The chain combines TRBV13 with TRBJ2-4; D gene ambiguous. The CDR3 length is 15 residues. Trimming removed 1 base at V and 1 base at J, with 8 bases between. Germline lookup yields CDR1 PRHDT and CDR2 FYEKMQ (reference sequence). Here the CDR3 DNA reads TGTGCCAGCAGCTTAGAGAAGTGGGCCAAAAACATTCAGTACTTC. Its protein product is CASSLEKWAKNIQYF.

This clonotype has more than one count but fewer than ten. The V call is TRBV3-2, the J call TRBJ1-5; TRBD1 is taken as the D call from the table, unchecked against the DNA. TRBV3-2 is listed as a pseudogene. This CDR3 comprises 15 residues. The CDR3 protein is CASSQGTGQHQPQHF. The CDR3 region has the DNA TGTGCCAGCAGCCAGGGGACGGGACAGCATCAGCCCCAGCATTTT.

The CDR3 sequence is CSVDKRGDSYEQYF. CDR3 DNA: TGCAGCGTTGATAAGCGGGGAGACTCCTACGAGCAGTACTTC. The chain combines TRBV29-1 with TRBJ2-7; TRBD2 agrees at 7 bases. V was clipped by 3 bases and J by 0 bases; unmatched bases: 5. This CDR3 has 14 amino acids. Germline V CDR1 and CDR2: SQVTM, ANQGSEA.

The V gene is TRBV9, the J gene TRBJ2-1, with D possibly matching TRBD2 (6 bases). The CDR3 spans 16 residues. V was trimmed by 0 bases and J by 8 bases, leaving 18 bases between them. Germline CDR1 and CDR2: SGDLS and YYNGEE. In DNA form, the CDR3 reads TGTGCCAGCAGCGTAGCGGGACCGGACTACTTCCATGAGCAGTTCTTC. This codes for CASSVAGPDYFHEQFF.

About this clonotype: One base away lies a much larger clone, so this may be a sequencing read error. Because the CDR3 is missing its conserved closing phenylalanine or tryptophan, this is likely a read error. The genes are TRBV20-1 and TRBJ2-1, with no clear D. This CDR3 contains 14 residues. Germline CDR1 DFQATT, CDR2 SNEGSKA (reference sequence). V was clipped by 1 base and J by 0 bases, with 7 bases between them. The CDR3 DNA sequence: TGCAGTGCTAGAGGCGGCAGCTCCTACAATGAGCAGTTCCTC. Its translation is CSARGGSSYNEQFL.

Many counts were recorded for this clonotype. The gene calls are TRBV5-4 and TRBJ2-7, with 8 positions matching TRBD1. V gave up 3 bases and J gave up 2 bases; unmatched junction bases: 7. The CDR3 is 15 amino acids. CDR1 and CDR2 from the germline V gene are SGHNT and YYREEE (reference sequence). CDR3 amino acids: CASSSLMGQAYEQYF. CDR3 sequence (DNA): TGTGCCAGCAGCTCACTAATGGGACAGGCCTACGAGCAGTACTTC.

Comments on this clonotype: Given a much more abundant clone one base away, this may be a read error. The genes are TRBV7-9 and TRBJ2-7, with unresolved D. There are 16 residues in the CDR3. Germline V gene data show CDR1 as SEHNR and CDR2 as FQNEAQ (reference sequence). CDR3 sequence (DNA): TGTGCCAGCAGCCCCGCCACGGGCCCCCGGGCGTTCGAGCAGCACTTC. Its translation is CASSPATGPRAFEQHF.

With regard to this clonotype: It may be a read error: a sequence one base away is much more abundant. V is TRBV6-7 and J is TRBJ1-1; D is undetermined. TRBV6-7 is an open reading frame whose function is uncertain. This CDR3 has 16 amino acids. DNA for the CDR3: TGTGCCAGCAGTCACTCGTCCCACGCACTTCACACTGAAGCTTTCTTT. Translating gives CASSHSSHALHTEAFF.

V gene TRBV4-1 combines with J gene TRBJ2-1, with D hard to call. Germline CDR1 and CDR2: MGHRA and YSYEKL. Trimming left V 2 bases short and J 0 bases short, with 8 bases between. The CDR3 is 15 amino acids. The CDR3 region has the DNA TGCGCCAGCAGCCAACCAGGTAGCTCCTACAATGAGCAGTTCTTC. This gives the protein CASSQPGSSYNEQFF.

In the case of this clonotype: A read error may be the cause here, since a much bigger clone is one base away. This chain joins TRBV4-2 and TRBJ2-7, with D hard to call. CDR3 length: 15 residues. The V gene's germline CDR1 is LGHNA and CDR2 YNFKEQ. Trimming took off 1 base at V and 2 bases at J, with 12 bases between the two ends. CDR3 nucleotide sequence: TGTGCCAGCAGCCAAGCGGCCGCCGCGCCCTACGAGCAGTACTTC. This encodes CASSQAAAAPYEQYF.

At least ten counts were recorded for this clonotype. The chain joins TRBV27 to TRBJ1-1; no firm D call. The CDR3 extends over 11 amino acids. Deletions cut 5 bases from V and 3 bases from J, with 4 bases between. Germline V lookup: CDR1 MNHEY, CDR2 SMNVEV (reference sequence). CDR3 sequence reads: CASSTHTEAFF. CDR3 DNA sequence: TGTGCCAGCAGTACCCACACTGAAGCTTTCTTT.

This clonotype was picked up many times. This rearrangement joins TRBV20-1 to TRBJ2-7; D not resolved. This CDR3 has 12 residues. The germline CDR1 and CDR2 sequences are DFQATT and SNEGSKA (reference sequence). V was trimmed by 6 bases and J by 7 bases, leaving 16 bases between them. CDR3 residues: CSARTRAGEQYF. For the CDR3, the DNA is TGCAGTGCCCGAACCCGGGCTGGGGAGCAGTACTTC.